This TCR beta chain was identified during a study of beta chain features in type 1 diabetes. Background on the study: Researchers looked at approximately 110,000,000 sorted cells across all samples.

Losses at the gene ends were 0 bases for V and 4 bases for J; bases not matched to a gene: 5. CDR1 and CDR2 from the germline V gene are LNHNV and YYDKDF (reference sequence). CDR3 length: 15 residues. The sequenced template was cDNA made from the entire isolated RNA. Sequencing was performed with immunoSEQ multiplex PCR; in TCRdb, only in-frame clones are kept and a portion is missing. The data contain about 700,000 clones, 13% of them singletons. Details on this clone: Its antigen is unknown.

Markers CD45RO/CCR7/CD25/CD127/CD95/CD27 served to sort CD4+ naive, central memory, regulatory and stem cell-like memory cells. Study conclusions and caveats: TCRB repertoires of naive, central memory and Treg cells appeared more similar among patients than among healthy donors. Researchers report that Type 1 diabetes patients had moderately but significantly shorter TCRB CDR3s across all four CD4+ subsets. Unsettled here was the matter of whether HLA type influences TCRB rearrangement.

The chain recombines TRBV15 with TRBJ2-7, with 8 positions matching TRBD1. This TCR was recovered from a man between 18 and 35 years old with type 1 diabetes. Sequences were obtained from naive CD4+ T cells from blood. This CDR3 reads CATSREGTGGYEQYF. DNA of the CDR3: TGTGCCACCAGCAGAGAAGGGACAGGAGGGTACGAGCAGTACTTC. Combining the CDR3 with reference TRBV15 and TRBJ2-7 gives the whole variable domain DAMVIQNPRYQVTQFGKPVTLSCSQTLNHNVMYWYQQKSSQAPKLLFHYYDKDFNNEADTPDNFQSRRPNTSFCFLDIRSPGLGDTAMYLCATSREGTGGYEQYFGPGTRLTVT.